This note documents a single TCR beta chain sequence. Antigen specificity is unknown. V gave up 0 bases and J gave up 7 bases, with 11 bases separating them. The germline gives CDR1 SGDLS, CDR2 YYNGEE. The CDR3 spans 15 residues. The use of genomic DNA as template underpinned the TCR beta VDJ and CDR3 profiling. TCRdb re-called the reads with MiXCR, one entry per CDR3 protein. The data contain about 160,000 distinct CDR3 sequences, over 70% of them singletons. By flow cytometry, patients selected for sequencing had shown an expansion of CD8+CD57+ cells. This sample was taken from a study of CD8+CD57+ T cells in acquired aplastic anemia. Study context: Mean yield of DNA from sorted CD4+ and CD8+ cells was 3 to 3.5 ug. Study results and limitations: Shared by patients and controls, some 29 CD8+ CDR3s were abundant in patients. Patients showed no significant difference from controls in CD8+ Simpson's diversity.

The chain couples TRBV9 to TRBJ1-6; TRBD1 is a possible D gene (5 bases). The specimen was sorted CD4+, CD8+, or CD8+CD57+ T cells (not recorded which) from PBMCs. The receptor was derived from a human donor with aplastic anemia. CDR3 sequence reads: CASSVAGRDNSPLHF. In DNA form, the CDR3 reads TGTGCCAGCAGCGTAGCAGGGAGGGACAATTCACCCCTCCACTTT.